Presented here are 27 T cell receptor beta chains from one specimen sequenced in a study of T cells in narcolepsy. The protocol was immunoSEQ multiplex PCR, while the TCRdb copy is restricted to in-frame clones and leaves out a portion. Found here are under 40,000 clones, roughly four fifths of them singletons; the top ten hold about 0.62%. The sequencing sample was made of memory (CD45RA-) CD4+ T cells from blood. These receptors all stem from a human donor in good health.

The genes are TRBV7-9 and TRBJ1-5, with a tentative D call TRBD1 (6 bases). CDR3 length equals 15 residues. Between the trimmed V and J ends, which lost 0 bases and 8 bases, there was a span of 14 bases. Germline V gives CDR1 SEHNR, CDR2 FQNEAQ (reference sequence). This CDR3 is CASSLAGTGLEPQHF. The CDR3 DNA is TGTGCCAGCAGCTTAGCCGGTACAGGGTTAGAGCCCCAGCATTTT.

The chain recombines TRBV7-2 with TRBJ2-5; TRBD2 matches at 7 bases. Germline values: CDR1 SGHTA, CDR2 FQGNSA. V gave up 1 base and J gave up 2 bases; unmatched junction bases: 4. The CDR3 is made up of 15 amino acids. CDR3 coding DNA: TGTGCCAGCAGCTTAGACGGGGGAGGGCAAGAGACCCAGTACTTC. The encoded protein is CASSLDGGGQETQYF.

The V call is TRBV10-2, the J call TRBJ2-1; 8 nucleotides agree with TRBD2. The CDR3 contains 12 residues. The junction had 5 bases not matched to a gene; V was cut back by 6 bases and J by 10 bases. Germline lookup yields CDR1 WSHSY and CDR2 SAAADI. CDR3 nucleotides: TGCGCCAGCAGACTATTAGCGGGGGAGCAGTTCTTC. Translated: CASRLLAGEQFF.

V usage is TRBV11-2 and J usage is TRBJ2-1; D gene unclear. The V end was cut by 4 bases, the J end by 4 bases, with 11 bases between. From germline, CDR1 is SGHAT and CDR2 FQNNGV. This CDR3 contains 14 residues. CDR3 sequence: CASSSVQVYNEQFF. CDR3 nucleotides: TGTGCCAGCAGCTCCGTTCAAGTATACAATGAGCAGTTCTTC.

The chain is built from TRBV5-6 and TRBJ2-5; 11 bases fit TRBD1. The CDR3 is 15 amino acids. Germline V lookup: CDR1 SGHDT, CDR2 YYEEEE. V shed 3 bases, J shed 4 bases, and the junction held 5 bases outside the gene matches. In DNA form, the CDR3 reads TGTGCCAGCAGCTCCGGGACAGGGGGTCTAGAGACCCAGTACTTC. This codes for CASSSGTGGLETQYF.

The genes are TRBV11-2 and TRBJ2-5; D not certain. CDR1 is SGHAT and CDR2 is FQNNGV in the germline V gene. V gave up 6 bases and J gave up 2 bases, with 10 bases separating them. This CDR3 spans 13 amino acids. This CDR3 reads CASSFGLQETQYF. CDR3 coding DNA: TGTGCCAGCAGTTTTGGCCTACAAGAGACCCAGTACTTC.

Of note for this clone: At one end the junction does not follow the germline gene, possibly because of a read error. The V and J genes are TRBV19 and TRBJ1-5; no clear D. Germline CDR1 and CDR2: LNHDA and SQIVND (reference sequence). CDR3 size: 15 residues. The CDR3 here is CASSLEGKSNQPQHF. The CDR3 DNA sequence: TGTGCCAGTAGTTTAGAGGGAAAAAGCAATCAGCCCCAGCATTTT.

This chain uses TRBV5-4 with TRBJ2-2; either TRBD1 or TRBD2 may supply D (6 bases each). The germline V gene encodes CDR1 SGHNT and CDR2 YYREEE (reference sequence). The V end was cut by 2 bases, the J end by 7 bases, with 15 bases between. The CDR3 extends over 15 amino acids. The DNA of the CDR3 is TGTGCCAGCAGCTTAGGGGGACTGGGGAACGGGGAGCTGTTTTTT. Residues: CASSLGGLGNGELFF.

The chain carries TRBV19 and TRBJ1-5; no clear D gene. Germline CDR1 LNHDA, CDR2 SQIVND (reference sequence). Trimming removed 3 bases at V and 0 bases at J, with 9 bases between. The CDR3 consists of 15 residues. CDR3 coding DNA: TGTGCCAGTAGTATGAGCAGATATAGCAATCAGCCCCAGCATTTT. This sequence encodes CASSMSRYSNQPQHF. The full variable domain, rest sourced from reference TRBV19 and TRBJ1-5, is DGGITQSPKYLFRKEGQNVTLSCEQNLNHDAMYWYRQDPGQGLRLIYYSQIVNDFQKGDIAEGYSVSREKKESFPLTVTSAQKNPTAFYLCASSMSRYSNQPQHFGDGTRLSIL.

The chain combines TRBV6-6 with TRBJ1-1; D may be TRBD1 (6 bases). This CDR3 spans 13 amino acids. The V gene lost 6 bases and the J gene lost 9 bases, with 17 bases spanning the gap. CDR1 is MNHNY, CDR2 SVGAGI, per germline (reference sequence). This CDR3 is CASSSSGGGQAFF. The CDR3 DNA reads TGTGCCAGCAGCTCCTCCGGTGGGGGGCAAGCTTTCTTT.

The chain uses TRBV7-8 and TRBJ2-5; a weak D match, TRBD1 (6 bases). Germline CDR1 and CDR2: SGHVS and FQNEAQ. This CDR3 has 13 amino acids. V lost 0 bases and J lost 5, with 7 bases in between. CDR3 nucleotides: TGTGCCAGCAGCTTAGCTCAGGGGGAGACCCAGTACTTC. Its protein is CASSLAQGETQYF.

This chain connects TRBV30 to TRBJ1-6; no firm D call. Germline CDR1 reads GTSNPN; CDR2 reads SVGIG (reference sequence). The length of the CDR3 is 12 residues. Trimming left V 3 bases short and J 6 bases short, with 6 bases between. The CDR3 sequence is CAWSAFNSPLHF. The CDR3 DNA reads TGTGCCTGGAGCGCCTTTAATTCACCCCTCCACTTT.

The CDR3 protein is CASRGQSTDTQYF. For the CDR3, the DNA is TGTGCCAGCAGGGGGCAAAGCACAGATACGCAGTATTTT. The rearrangement joins TRBV2 to TRBJ2-3; tentatively, D is TRBD1 (5 bases). The V end was cut by 6 bases, the J end by 0 bases, with 7 bases between. This CDR3 has 13 amino acids. Germline V gene data show CDR1 as SNHLY and CDR2 as FYNNEI.

The chain combines TRBV28 with TRBJ2-1, with unresolved D. The germline V gene encodes CDR1 MDHEN and CDR2 SYDVKM. This CDR3 comprises 17 residues. Trimming removed 4 bases at V and 2 bases at J, with 18 bases between. This CDR3 reads CASSSLGRHQTYNEQFF. CDR3 nucleotide sequence: TGTGCCAGCAGTTCTCTTGGTAGACATCAAACCTACAATGAGCAGTTCTTC.

This clone appeared a single time. V is TRBV2 and J is TRBJ1-1; no firm D call. Germline V lookup: CDR1 SNHLY, CDR2 FYNNEI. The V end lost 6 bases, the J end lost 4 bases, and 12 bases lay between the germline ends. The CDR3 covers 13 residues. CDR3 protein: CASSTERSTEAFF. The CDR3 nucleotides are TGTGCCAGCAGCACGGAAAGGAGCACTGAAGCTTTCTTT.

The DNA for the CDR3 is TGCGCCAGCAGCTTGGAGGTAGCGGGGGTCTACACCGGGGAGCTGTTTTTT. Amino acid sequence: CASSLEVAGVYTGELFF. This chain joins TRBV5-1 and TRBJ2-2; 9 positions agree with TRBD2. Germline values: CDR1 SGHRS, CDR2 YFSETQ. The V gene end was trimmed by 0 bases and the J gene end by 3 bases; junction bases not matched to a gene: 6. CDR3 length equals 17 residues.

V is TRBV4-3 and J is TRBJ1-5; D unresolved. Trimming cost V 4 bases and J 4 bases, with 11 bases left between them. The V gene's germline CDR1 is LGHNA and CDR2 YSLEER. This CDR3 has 14 amino acids. The CDR3 loop reads CASSPFRMNQPQHF. In DNA form, the CDR3 reads TGCGCCAGCAGCCCCTTCCGGATGAATCAGCCCCAGCATTTT.

This clone was detected only once. The chain is built from TRBV7-2 and TRBJ2-7, with 7 bases fitting TRBD2. This CDR3 region has 15 residues. Germline CDR1 reads SGHTA; CDR2 reads FQGNSA. The V and J ends lost 2 bases and 4 bases, in that order; junction bases with no gene match: 8. The CDR3 nucleotides read TGTGCCAGCAGCTTAAGTATCCGGGGGGAATACGAGCAGTACTTC. This sequence encodes CASSLSIRGEYEQYF.

The rearrangement uses TRBV27 and TRBJ2-4, with a possible D match to TRBD2 (6 bases). This CDR3 is 16 amino acids long. CDR1 and CDR2 from the germline V gene are MNHEY and SMNVEV (reference sequence). Trimming left V 6 bases short and J 1 base short, with 16 bases between. In DNA, the CDR3 is TGTGCCAGCAGAGGCGGACGGGAGTGGGCCAAAAACATTCAGTACTTC. It codes for CASRGGREWAKNIQYF.

The chain is built from TRBV14 and TRBJ2-3, with 9 bases lining up with TRBD2. CDR3 length: 16 residues. J gave up 6 bases and V 4 bases, and 11 bases lay outside the gene matches. Germline V CDR1 and CDR2: SGHDN, FVKESK. The CDR3: CASSRSRGGARDTQYF. The DNA for the CDR3 is TGTGCCAGCAGCCGTTCCCGCGGGGGGGCCCGTGATACGCAGTATTTT.

V usage is TRBV6-5 and J usage is TRBJ1-6; D is perhaps TRBD1 (6 bases). CDR1 is MNHEY, CDR2 SVGAGI, per germline. The CDR3 length is 14 residues. Trimming took 5 bases from V and 11 from J, leaving 16 bases between them. The CDR3 region has the DNA TGTGCCAGCAGTGAAGAAGACAGGATCGCACCCCTCCACTTT. It translates to CASSEEDRIAPLHF.

The J gene is TRBJ1-3, the V gene TRBV7-2; D possibly corresponds to TRBD1 (5 bases). V lost 5 bases and J lost 7, with 21 bases in between. CDR3 length: 16 amino acids. From germline, CDR1 is SGHTA and CDR2 FQGNSA. The CDR3 nucleotides read TGTGCCAGCAGCCCCACATCAGGGCTCCCCGGGAACACCATATATTTT. Its protein is CASSPTSGLPGNTIYF.

V is TRBV5-1 and J is TRBJ1-4, with D hard to call. CDR3 size: 14 residues. Per the germline V gene, CDR1 is SGHRS and CDR2 is YFSETQ. Trimming took off 0 bases at V and 6 bases at J, with 9 bases between the two ends. The CDR3: CASSLDGGYEKLFF. The CDR3 nucleotides are TGCGCCAGCAGCTTGGATGGCGGTTATGAAAAACTGTTTTTT.

The chain joins TRBV7-9 to TRBJ1-5; D is perhaps TRBD1 (5 bases). Germline values: CDR1 SEHNR, CDR2 FQNEAQ (reference sequence). The V and J ends lost 2 bases and 5 bases respectively, with 22 bases between them. This CDR3 spans 18 amino acids. The CDR3 reads CASSLFPHRKARDQPQHF. CDR3 nucleotides: TGTGCCAGCAGCTTATTTCCCCACAGGAAAGCGCGGGATCAGCCCCAGCATTTT.

This chain joins TRBV5-6 and TRBJ1-5; D is possibly TRBD1 (6 bases). The CDR3 has 14 amino acids. Germline V CDR1 and CDR2: SGHDT, YYEEEE. Trimming stripped 4 bases from V and 4 bases from J, with 12 bases between. The CDR3 nucleotides read TGTGCCAGCAGCATTGATCAGGGGAATCAGCCCCAGCATTTT. Translating it yields CASSIDQGNQPQHF.

The V gene is TRBV5-6, the J gene TRBJ2-7, with 11 bases lining up with TRBD1. CDR1 and CDR2 (germline): SGHDT, YYEEEE. Trimming removed 0 bases from V and 7 bases from J; junction bases left unmatched: 9. The CDR3 has 16 residues. The DNA of the CDR3 is TGTGCCAGCAGCTTGGTAGGACAGGGGGCAGGGGGAGAGCAGTACGTC. It is translated as CASSLVGQGAGGEQYV.

The rearrangement links TRBV6-1 to TRBJ1-2, with D perhaps matching TRBD1 (5 bases). The germline V gene has CDR1 MNHNS and CDR2 SASEGT. The CDR3 contains 15 residues. Deletions cut 7 bases from V and 5 bases from J, with 20 bases between. The CDR3 loop is CASIVRDGEGYGYTF. CDR3 nucleotides: TGTGCCAGCATTGTTCGGGACGGCGAGGGTTATGGCTACACCTTC.